A single sample gave rise to the 10 T cell receptor beta chains below, sequenced in a study of OX40 agonist ivuxolimab in advanced cancers. Using immunoSEQ multiplex PCR, the repertoire was profiled, and TCRdb retains in-frame clones only, with some absent. Among around 40,000 clones listed, around 88% were seen once. Sequencing was performed on CD4+ or CD8+ T cells sorted from blood, taken in a trial of the OX40 agonist ivuxolimab. The receptors were sampled from an adult with an advanced solid tumor such as melanoma, head and neck, liver or kidney cancer.

The chain uses TRBV7-8 and TRBJ1-4; possible D gene TRBD1, 5 bases. Trimming stripped 5 bases from V and 4 bases from J, with 11 bases between. Germline assignment: CDR1 SGHVS and CDR2 FQNEAQ. The CDR3 loop spans 14 amino acids. DNA of the CDR3: TGTGCCAGCAGCGACGGGACTTTTAATGAAAAACTGTTTTTT. This gives the protein CASSDGTFNEKLFF.

The V and J genes are TRBV18 and TRBJ1-1; D might be TRBD1 (6 bases). V was trimmed by 3 bases and J by 6 bases, leaving 8 bases between them. Per germline, CDR1 KGHSH and CDR2 LQKENI. The CDR3 length is 12 residues. CDR3 residues: CASSPGQSEAFF. CDR3 DNA sequence: TGTGCCAGCTCACCTGGACAGTCTGAAGCTTTCTTT.

This clone was counted a single time. The rearrangement links TRBV7-8 to TRBJ2-1, with TRBD2 identical over 8 bases. V lost 5 bases and J lost 7; bases outside the gene matches: 13. The CDR3 contains 16 residues. Germline-derived CDR1 and CDR2 are SGHVS and FQNEAQ. This chain's CDR3 is CASSGRTSRGGNEQFF. CDR3 coding DNA: TGTGCCAGCAGCGGGCGGACTAGCAGGGGCGGGAATGAGCAGTTCTTC.

The chain carries TRBV5-5 and TRBJ2-1; either TRBD1 or TRBD2 may fit D (6 bases each). Germline CDR1 and CDR2: SGHKS and YYEKEE (reference sequence). Trimming left V 2 bases short and J 1 base short, with 7 bases between. The CDR3 spans 14 residues. The chain's CDR3 is CASSLGGSYNEQFF. The CDR3 DNA reads as TGTGCCAGCAGCTTAGGGGGGTCCTACAATGAGCAGTTCTTC.

The chain uses TRBV4-1 and TRBJ2-7, with D possibly matching TRBD2 (6 bases). The V end lost 1 base, the J end lost 1 base, and 17 bases lay between the germline ends. Germline CDR1 reads MGHRA; CDR2 reads YSYEKL. The CDR3 covers 17 residues. The CDR3: CASSQAVGVAASYEQYF. CDR3 nucleotide sequence: TGCGCCAGCAGCCAAGCTGTCGGAGTAGCGGCTTCCTACGAGCAGTACTTC.

The genes are TRBV9 and TRBJ2-3; the match to TRBD2 covers 7 bases. The CDR3 has 18 residues. V trimming: 0 bases; J trimming: 0 bases; junction bases outside the gene matches: 10. CDR1 SGDLS and CDR2 YYNGEE come from the germline V gene. The CDR3 protein is CASSVGDLAVTSTDTQYF. CDR3 bases: TGTGCCAGCAGCGTAGGGGATCTAGCGGTCACTAGCACAGATACGCAGTATTTT.

The chain combines TRBV5-1 with TRBJ2-7, with 9 bases matching TRBD2. Germline V gene data show CDR1 as SGHRS and CDR2 as YFSETQ. Trimming removed 0 bases from V and 7 bases from J; junction bases left unmatched: 2. The CDR3 totals 13 residues. The CDR3 DNA reads as TGCGCCAGCAGCTTGGTGCTAGCGGGAGAGCAGTACTTC. Translation gives CASSLVLAGEQYF.

V is TRBV5-1 and J is TRBJ1-1; 7 bases map to TRBD1. J lost 4 bases, V lost 2 bases, and 5 bases had no gene match. The CDR3 is 14 residues long. The V gene's germline CDR1 is SGHRS and CDR2 YFSETQ. This CDR3 reads CASSFQGEGTEAFF. CDR3 nucleotide sequence: TGCGCCAGCAGCTTCCAGGGGGAAGGCACTGAAGCTTTCTTT. Using reference TRBV5-1 and TRBJ1-1 for the parts outside the CDR3, the full variable domain is KAGVTQTPRYLIKTRGQQVTLSCSPISGHRSVSWYQQTPGQGLQFLFEYFSETQRNKGNFPGRFSGRQFSNSRSEMNVSTLELGDSALYLCASSFQGEGTEAFFGQGTRLTVV.

This clone has just one count. V usage is TRBV10-3 and J usage is TRBJ2-7; TRBD1 or TRBD2 may be the D gene (5 bases each). The CDR3 contains 15 residues. Trimming pared 3 bases from V and 5 bases from J, leaving 17 bases between. Germline V gene lookup returns CDR1 ENHRY and CDR2 SYGVKD. The CDR3 loop is CAISDPSGTLNEQYF. The CDR3 DNA sequence: TGTGCCATCAGTGACCCGAGTGGGACGCTAAACGAGCAGTACTTC.

The gene calls are TRBV19 and TRBJ2-1; D remains ambiguous. Trimming cost V 6 bases and J 2 bases, with 11 bases left between them. The germline gives CDR1 LNHDA, CDR2 SQIVND (reference sequence). The CDR3 is 14 residues long. The CDR3 region is CASRASRAYNEQFF. DNA of the CDR3: TGTGCCAGTAGGGCTAGTCGGGCCTACAATGAGCAGTTCTTC.